This TCR beta chain was captured in a study of OX40 agonist ivuxolimab in advanced cancers. Clones were read by immunoSEQ multiplex PCR, and TCRdb kept only the in-frame ones, dropping some. The repertoire holds some 50,000 clones, with roughly four fifths as singletons. This CDR3 region has 14 residues. Germline V gives CDR1 MNHNS, CDR2 SASEGT. This clonotype was sampled from an adult with an advanced solid tumor such as melanoma, head and neck, liver or kidney cancer. The sample here was CD4+ or CD8+ T cells sorted from blood, taken in a trial of the OX40 agonist ivuxolimab. The gene calls are TRBV6-1 and TRBJ1-1; TRBD1 is a possible D gene (5 bases). The CDR3 bases are TGTGCTATAAGATCAGGGACGGCGAACACTGAAGCTTTCTTT. Its translation is CAIRSGTANTEAFF.